In this sample, the clone carrying this TCR beta chain turned up many times. The antigen remains unidentified. Researchers amplified the TCR beta CDR3 regions from RNA transcripts. Carried out on the TCR CDR3, a first-round RT-PCR used the HTBI primer set. One entry per CDR3 protein results from TCRdb running MiXCR on the multiplex PCR reads. The sample yields nearly 600,000 distinct CDR3 sequences, approximately 15% seen once. This CDR3 spans 14 amino acids. Trimming stripped 1 base from V and 3 bases from J, with 13 bases between. CDR1 is DFQATT and CDR2 is SNEGSKA in the germline V gene (reference sequence). These data originate in a study of T cells in Graves' hyperthyroidism and ophthalmopathy. Patients showing uncontrolled infection, other autoimmune disease, pregnancy or lactation were ineligible. Study-wide points: Blood shared most expanded thyroid clonotypes above 0.001.

The chain recombines TRBV20-1 with TRBJ2-7, with a possible D match to TRBD1 (5 bases). The sequenced material came from blood. This clonotype was obtained from a woman in her twenties or thirties with Graves' hyperthyroidism that later progressed to Graves' ophthalmopathy. The CDR3 is CSARGSGQYYEQYF. The DNA for the CDR3 is TGCAGTGCTAGAGGGTCAGGGCAGTACTACGAGCAGTACTTC.